The clone carrying this T cell receptor (beta chain) was picked up one time. Its antigen is as yet unknown. This entry is derived from a study of cytomegalovirus exposure and HLA in healthy donors. Overall study findings and caveats: Cytomegalovirus-associated TCR beta chains were listed, numbering around 150.

Amplification used 60 Vbeta primers and 13 Jbeta primers. Here immunoSEQ multiplex PCR was the method, and the copy in TCRdb shows in-frame clones only, minus some. This sample has about 180,000 clones, with approximately 80% found just once. This sequence originates from a girl aged 10 to 17 in good health and CMV-seropositive. Sequenced: PBMCs.

The CDR3 loop is CASSYSRGDTEAFF. The CDR3 DNA reads TGTGCCAGCAGTTACTCGCGGGGTGACACTGAAGCTTTCTTT. V and J are TRBV6-5 and TRBJ1-1; D is uncertain. Germline V gene data show CDR1 as MNHEY and CDR2 as SVGAGI. V was cut by 0 bases and J by 3 bases, with 8 bases left in between. The CDR3 contains 14 residues.